The sequence of this TCR beta chain was determined in a study of cytomegalovirus exposure and HLA in healthy donors. The overall study: Roughly 80 million unique TCRs from HLA-typed donors made up an early data release. Findings and limits, study-wide: An analysis was carried out at a later point. It showed that HLA-associated TCR beta chains were more clonally expanded than equally common non-associated chains. HLA alleles showed associations with 15,000 to 20,000 TCR beta sequences in a later analysis, at a 0.05 false discovery rate.

PCR was performed using 60 Vbeta and 13 Jbeta primers. Clones were read by immunoSEQ multiplex PCR, and TCRdb kept only the in-frame ones, dropping some. This sample has roughly 65,000 clones, with 65% to 80% found just once. The germline CDR1 and CDR2 sequences are SEHNR and FQNEAQ (reference sequence). This CDR3 contains 13 residues. Trimming removed 4 bases at V and 4 bases at J, with 10 bases between. Remarks on this clone: The antigen is undetermined.

The sequence was obtained from a man aged 40-49 years in good health and CMV-seropositive. The rearrangement joins TRBV7-9 to TRBJ1-2; D is unclear. The sequencing sample was made of PBMCs. CDR3 in amino acids: CASSSPGSYGYTF. For the CDR3, the DNA is TGTGCCAGCAGCTCGCCGGGTTCCTATGGCTACACCTTC.